This T cell receptor (beta chain) was sequenced in a study of CD4 T cells in relation to SARS-CoV-2 and coronaviruses. In the study overall: PBMCs were cultured with antigen for roughly 11 days before TCR beta sequencing.

The table came from immunoSEQ multiplex PCR; TCRdb's copy has only in-frame clones and leaves some out. Among tens of thousands of clones, roughly four fifths were seen once, and the ten largest hold 21%. About this clone: Its matching antigen is unknown. The same CDR3 arises from other DNA sequences in this sample as well.

Germline CDR1 and CDR2: MNHEY and SVGAGI. CDR3 length: 13 residues. The germline V and J ends were trimmed by 2 bases and 5 bases, with 6 bases remaining between them. Before the COVID-19 pandemic, during about 2010-2018, CD4+ T cells were taken from unexposed donors. After about 11 days of culture, CD4+ T cells were isolated. The receptor was isolated from a human donor in good health. The chain couples TRBV6-5 to TRBJ1-4, with D hard to call. Sequences were obtained from CD4+ T cells from PBMCs, cultured in vitro. CDR3 sequence: CASSYRRNEKLFF. The CDR3 DNA reads TGTGCCAGCAGTTACCGGAGAAATGAAAAACTGTTTTTT.